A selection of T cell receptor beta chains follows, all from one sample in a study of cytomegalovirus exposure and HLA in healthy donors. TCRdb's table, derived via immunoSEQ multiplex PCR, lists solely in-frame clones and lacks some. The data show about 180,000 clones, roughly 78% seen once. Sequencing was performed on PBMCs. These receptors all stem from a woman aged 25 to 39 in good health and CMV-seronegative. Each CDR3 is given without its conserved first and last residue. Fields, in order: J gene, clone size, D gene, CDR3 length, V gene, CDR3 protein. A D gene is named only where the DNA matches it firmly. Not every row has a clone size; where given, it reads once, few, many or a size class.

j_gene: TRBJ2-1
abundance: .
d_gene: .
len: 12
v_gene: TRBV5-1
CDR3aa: ASTPGGTPNEQF

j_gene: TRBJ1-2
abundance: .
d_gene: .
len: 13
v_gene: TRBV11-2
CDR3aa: ASSSLGGPNYGYT

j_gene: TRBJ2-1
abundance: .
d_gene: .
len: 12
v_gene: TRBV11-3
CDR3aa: ASSSWGTNNEQF

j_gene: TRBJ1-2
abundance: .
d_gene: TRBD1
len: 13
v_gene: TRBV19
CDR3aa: ASSIGGQGRNGYT

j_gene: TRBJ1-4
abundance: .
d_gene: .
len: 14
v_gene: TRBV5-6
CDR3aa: ASSLGRRERSEKLF

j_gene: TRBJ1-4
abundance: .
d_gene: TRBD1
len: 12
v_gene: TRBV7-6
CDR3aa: ASSPQGFGEKLF

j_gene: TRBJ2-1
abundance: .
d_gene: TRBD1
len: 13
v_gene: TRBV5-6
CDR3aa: ASSRPGQGSNEQF

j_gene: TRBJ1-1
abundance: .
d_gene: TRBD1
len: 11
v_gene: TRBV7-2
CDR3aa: ASSLYRQGGAF

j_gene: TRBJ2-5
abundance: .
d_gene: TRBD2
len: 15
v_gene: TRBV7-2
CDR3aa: ASSPPPITMASGISH

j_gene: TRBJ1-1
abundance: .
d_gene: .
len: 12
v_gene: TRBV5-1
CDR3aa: ASSRDKADTEAF

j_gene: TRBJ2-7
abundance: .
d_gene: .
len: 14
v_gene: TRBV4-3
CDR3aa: ASSQEQGKPSYEQY

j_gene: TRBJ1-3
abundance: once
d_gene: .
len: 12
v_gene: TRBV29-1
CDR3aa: SVLGVNSGNTIY

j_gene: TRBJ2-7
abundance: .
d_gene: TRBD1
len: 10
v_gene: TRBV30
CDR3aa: AWSADREEQY

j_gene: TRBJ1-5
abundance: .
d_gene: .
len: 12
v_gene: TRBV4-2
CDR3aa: ASSQDGRGQPQH

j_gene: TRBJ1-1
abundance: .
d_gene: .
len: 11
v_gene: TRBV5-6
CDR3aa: ASSLRRNTEAF

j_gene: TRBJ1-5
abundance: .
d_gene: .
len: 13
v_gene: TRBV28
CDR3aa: ASSLGGWRNQPQH

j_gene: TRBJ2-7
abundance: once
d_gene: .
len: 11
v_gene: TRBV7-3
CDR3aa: ASSPTGSYEQY

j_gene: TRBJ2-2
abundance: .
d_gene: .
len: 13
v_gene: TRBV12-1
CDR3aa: ASSFCPVHTGELF

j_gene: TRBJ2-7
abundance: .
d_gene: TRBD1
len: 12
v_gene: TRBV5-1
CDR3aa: ASNTGQAVYEQY

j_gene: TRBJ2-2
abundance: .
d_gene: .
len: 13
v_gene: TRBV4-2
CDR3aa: ASSQRDSNTGELF

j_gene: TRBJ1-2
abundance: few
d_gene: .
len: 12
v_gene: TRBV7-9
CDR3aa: ASSSGRDFYGYT

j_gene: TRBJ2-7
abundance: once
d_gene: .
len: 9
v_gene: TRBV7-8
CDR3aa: ASSPLYEQY

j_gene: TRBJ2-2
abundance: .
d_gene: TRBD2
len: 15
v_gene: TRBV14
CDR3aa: ASSPRKVGGAVGELF

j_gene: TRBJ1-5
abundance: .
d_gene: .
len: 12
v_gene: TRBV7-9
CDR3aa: ASSLGGDNQPQH

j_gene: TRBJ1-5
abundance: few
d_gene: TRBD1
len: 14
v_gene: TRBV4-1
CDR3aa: ASSQEGQLMGQPQH